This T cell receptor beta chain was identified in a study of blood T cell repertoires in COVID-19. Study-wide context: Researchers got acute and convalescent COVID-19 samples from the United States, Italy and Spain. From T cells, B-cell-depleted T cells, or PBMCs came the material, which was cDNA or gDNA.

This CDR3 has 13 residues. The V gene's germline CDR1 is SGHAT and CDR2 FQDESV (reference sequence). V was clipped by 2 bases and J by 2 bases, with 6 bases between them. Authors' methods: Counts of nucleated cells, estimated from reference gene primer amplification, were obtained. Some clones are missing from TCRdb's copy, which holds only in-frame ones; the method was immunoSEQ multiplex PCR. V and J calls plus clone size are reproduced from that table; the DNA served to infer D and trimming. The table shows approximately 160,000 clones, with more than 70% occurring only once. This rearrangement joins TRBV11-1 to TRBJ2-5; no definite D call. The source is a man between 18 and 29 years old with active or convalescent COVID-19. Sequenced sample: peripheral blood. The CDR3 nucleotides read TGTGCCAGCAGCTTATCTCAGCAAGAGACCCAGTACTTC. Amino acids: CASSLSQQETQYF.